This T cell receptor (beta chain) appears in the sequencing data of a study of T cell clonotyping in hematopoietic cell transplantation. With respect to this clone: Its specificity is not known.

V was pared by 5 bases and J by 3 bases, with 9 bases of the junction left unmatched. Germline V gene lookup returns CDR1 SGHVS and CDR2 FQNEAQ. The CDR3 has 15 residues. Repertoires were generated with immunoSEQ multiplex PCR, while TCRdb's copy carries only in-frame clones and drops some. The table lists tens of thousands of clones, about 93% of them singletons. Regarding the study as a whole: Without cell sorting, CD4 versus CD8 contributions remain unresolved.

The TCR was taken from a woman between 50 and 59 years old in good health. Some clones in this sample may be carry-over from other donors' samples. The chain couples TRBV7-8 to TRBJ1-2; 7 bases are shared with TRBD1. The source material was peripheral blood mononuclear cells. CDR3 in DNA: TGTGCCAGCAGCCCTTGGACAGGACCAGACTATGGCTACACCTTC. Translating it yields CASSPWTGPDYGYTF.